The present entry profiles one T cell receptor (beta chain) with its context. This entry is derived from a study of blood T cell repertoires in COVID-19. The overall study: The study drew acute and convalescent COVID-19 samples from the United States, Italy and Spain. Sample material is recorded as cDNA or gDNA derived from T cells, B-cell-depleted T cells, or PBMCs.

Authors' methods: Reference gene primers were amplified, and this amplification served to estimate nucleated cell counts. TCRdb's copy holds only in-frame clones and misses some; the assay was immunoSEQ multiplex PCR. V, J and clone size are those of that table, while D and trimming were read from the DNA. The repertoire holds more than 140,000 clones, with just over 85% as singletons. This CDR3 is built from 20 residues. Losses at the gene ends were 1 base for V and 4 bases for J; bases not matched to a gene: 21. Germline-derived CDR1 and CDR2 are MGHRA and YSYEKL. The receptor was isolated from a woman in her sixties with acute or convalescent COVID-19. Sequencing input: peripheral blood. V usage is TRBV4-1 and J usage is TRBJ2-7, with 8 bases fitting TRBD2. This CDR3 is CASSQGPGAVRGARRYEQYF. CDR3 DNA sequence: TGCGCCAGCAGCCAAGGACCAGGGGCGGTGCGGGGGGCCCGCCGTTACGAGCAGTACTTC.